This T cell receptor beta chain was identified in a study of STAT3 mutations in large granular lymphocyte leukemia. Study in general: More than half of T-LGLL patients received immunosuppressive therapy. Findings and caveats of the study: Some patients had dominant TCR clones larger than their STAT3 mutant burden. A small but highly pathogenic clone may have been missed. TCR clonotype switching after therapy occurred in about 35% of the 18 patients. Every T-cell large granular lymphocyte leukemia patient had at least one immunodominant TCR beta clonotype.

On this clone itself: Its specificity is unknown.

This table comes from immunoSEQ multiplex PCR, and its TCRdb copy is limited to in-frame clones, with some not included. The sample consists of some 10,000 clones, around 49% of them appearing once. Germline CDR1 reads SGHNT; CDR2 reads YYREEE (reference sequence). The CDR3 sequence is 15 residues long. V lost 4 bases to trimming and J lost 4 bases; unmatched junction nucleotides: 9. Material: peripheral blood mononuclear cells. The receptor was derived from a boy between 10 and 17 years old with T-cell large granular lymphocyte leukemia. Some clones in this sample may be carry-over from other donors' samples. The genes are TRBV5-4 and TRBJ2-3, with 7 bases aligning to TRBD2. Written as DNA, the CDR3 is TGTGCCAGCAGCATACTGGGAGGGCCCGCAGATACGCAGTATTTT. Translated: CASSILGGPADTQYF.